Following are 8 T cell receptor beta chains from one sample sequenced in a study of CD8 T cells in ankylosing spondylitis. TCRdb used MiXCR to reprocess the 5' RACE reads, holding one entry per CDR3 protein. The table includes around 300,000 distinct CDR3 sequences, more than 20% detected once. The sequencing sample was made of blood, either unsorted or a sorted T cell fraction (not recorded which). These receptors originate from a female donor with ankylosing spondylitis or in good health (not recorded which).

The rearrangement links TRBV10-3 to TRBJ2-3, with D perhaps matching TRBD2 (6 bases). Trimming cost V 8 bases and J 4 bases, with 10 bases left between them. The CDR3 spans 12 residues. Germline-derived CDR1 and CDR2 are ENHRY and SYGVKD. CDR3 amino acids: CAIGDLPDTQYF. The CDR3 nucleotides are TGTGCCATCGGGGACTTGCCAGATACGCAGTATTTT.

The rearrangement uses TRBV5-8 and TRBJ2-1; a possible D gene is TRBD1 (6 bases). Germline values: CDR1 SGHTS, CDR2 YDEGEE. This CDR3 region has 15 residues. Trimming pared 5 bases from V and 7 bases from J, leaving 19 bases between. CDR3 loop: CASRRVRGLGNEQFF. Here the CDR3 DNA reads TGTGCCAGCAGACGGGTCAGGGGTTTGGGAAATGAGCAGTTCTTC.

The table lists this clonotype with a few counts. The chain carries TRBV4-3 and TRBJ2-1, with 11 bases aligning to TRBD1. The germline V gene encodes CDR1 LGHNA and CDR2 YSLEER. This CDR3 has 16 amino acids. V lost 4 bases and J lost 3; bases outside the gene matches: 5. The DNA for the CDR3 is TGCGCCAGCAGCCCCCGAGGGACAGGGGGCTACAATGAGCAGTTCTTC. Amino acids: CASSPRGTGGYNEQFF.

This chain uses TRBV29-1 with TRBJ2-3; no clear D gene. Trimming took 3 bases from V and 1 from J, leaving 5 bases between them. The CDR3 runs to 12 residues. Germline values: CDR1 SQVTM, CDR2 ANQGSEA. This chain's CDR3 is CSVDGGTDTQYF. CDR3 bases: TGCAGCGTTGATGGCGGCACAGATACGCAGTATTTT.

The genes are TRBV20-1 and TRBJ1-1, with D maybe TRBD1 (5 bases). Germline V gene data show CDR1 as DFQATT and CDR2 as SNEGSKA (reference sequence). With 7 bases removed from V and 0 bases from J, the gap between germline ends came to 12 bases. The CDR3 is 13 amino acids. The CDR3 bases are TGCAGTGGCCGAGGGGCTCTGAACACTGAAGCTTTCTTT. Translating gives CSGRGALNTEAFF.

This rearrangement joins TRBV7-2 to TRBJ2-1, with 8 bases matching TRBD2. This CDR3 is 15 amino acids long. Per germline, CDR1 SGHTA and CDR2 FQGNSA. V gave up 3 bases and J gave up 9 bases; unmatched junction bases: 10. This CDR3 reads CASSFDQREFGEQFF. Here the CDR3 DNA reads TGTGCCAGCAGCTTTGACCAGCGGGAGTTTGGTGAGCAGTTCTTC.

The gene calls are TRBV20-1 and TRBJ2-1; D may match TRBD1 or TRBD2 (5 bases each). The germline V gene encodes CDR1 DFQATT and CDR2 SNEGSKA (reference sequence). The CDR3 extends over 17 amino acids. V shed 3 bases and J shed 4 bases, with 22 bases lying between them. The CDR3 coding sequence is TGCAGTGCTAGTTCCCAGCTCACTACTGGGGGTTACAATGAGCAGTTCTTC. Translated, it gives CSASSQLTTGGYNEQFF.

The rearrangement joins TRBV12-3 or TRBV12-4 to TRBJ2-2; D gene ambiguous. Trimming stripped 3 bases from V and 7 bases from J, with 9 bases between. The CDR3 is 13 amino acids. Here the CDR3 DNA reads TGTGCCAGCAGTTTTCAGGCTGTCGGGGAGCTGTTTTTT. The encoded protein is CASSFQAVGELFF.